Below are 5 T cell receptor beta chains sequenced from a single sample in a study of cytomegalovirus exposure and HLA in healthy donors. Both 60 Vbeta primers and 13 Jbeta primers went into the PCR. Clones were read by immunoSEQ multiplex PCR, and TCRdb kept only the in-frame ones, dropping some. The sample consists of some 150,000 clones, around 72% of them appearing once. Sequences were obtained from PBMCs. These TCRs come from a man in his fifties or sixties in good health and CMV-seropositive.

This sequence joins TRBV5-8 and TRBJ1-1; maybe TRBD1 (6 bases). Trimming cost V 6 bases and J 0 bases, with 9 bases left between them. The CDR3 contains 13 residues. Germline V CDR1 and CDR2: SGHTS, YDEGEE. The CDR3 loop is CASTRQVNTEAFF. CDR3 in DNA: TGTGCCAGCACCCGACAGGTGAACACTGAAGCTTTCTTT.

The CDR3 here is CSAKDRGRNEKLFF. The CDR3, as DNA: TGCAGCGCCAAGGATAGGGGAAGGAATGAAAAACTGTTTTTT. The chain joins TRBV29-1 to TRBJ1-4; D is perhaps TRBD1 (5 bases). CDR1 and CDR2 (germline): SQVTM, ANQGSEA. The CDR3 has 14 residues. V lost 7 bases and J 5 bases, leaving 17 bases between the germline ends.

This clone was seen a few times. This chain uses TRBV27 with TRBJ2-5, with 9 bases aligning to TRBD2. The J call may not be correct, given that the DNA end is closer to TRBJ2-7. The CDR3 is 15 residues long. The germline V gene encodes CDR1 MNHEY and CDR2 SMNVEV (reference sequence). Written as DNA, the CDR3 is TGTGCCAGCAGTCTCTTAGCGGGAGTCAAGTACGAGCAGTACTTC. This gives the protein CASSLLAGVKYEQYF.

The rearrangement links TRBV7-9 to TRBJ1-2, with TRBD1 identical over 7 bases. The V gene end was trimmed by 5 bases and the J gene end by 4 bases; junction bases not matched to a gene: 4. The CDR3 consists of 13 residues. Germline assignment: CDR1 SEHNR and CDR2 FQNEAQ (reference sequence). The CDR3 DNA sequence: TGTGCCAGCAGCAGACAGGGAAGCTATGGCTACACCTTC. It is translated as CASSRQGSYGYTF.

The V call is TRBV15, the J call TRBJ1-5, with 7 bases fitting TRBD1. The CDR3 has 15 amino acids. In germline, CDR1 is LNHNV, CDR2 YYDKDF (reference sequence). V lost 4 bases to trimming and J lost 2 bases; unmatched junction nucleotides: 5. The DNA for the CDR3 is TGTGCCACCAGCACCAAGGGGGCTGGCAATCAGCCCCAGCATTTT. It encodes CATSTKGAGNQPQHF.